These T cell receptor beta chains were read from a single sample in a study of blood T cell repertoires in COVID-19. The protocol was immunoSEQ multiplex PCR, while the TCRdb copy is restricted to in-frame clones and leaves out a portion. The sample lists about 230,000 clones; approximately 83% were seen once. The sequenced sample was peripheral blood. These receptors all come from a middle-aged man with acute or convalescent COVID-19. Both conserved end residues are part of each CDR3. A D gene is named only where the DNA matches it firmly. Part of the rows lack a size; the others show once, few, many or a class for expanded clones.

v_gene	d_gene	len	abundance	j_gene	CDR3aa	CDR3nt
TRBV19	TRBD1	15	NA	TRBJ2-5	CASSPTMTGLETQYF	TGTGCCAGTAGCCCCACGATGACAGGGCTAGAGACCCAGTACTTC
TRBV7-2	NA	13	NA	TRBJ2-5	CASSRGVSETQYF	TGTGCCAGCAGTAGAGGAGTTTCAGAGACCCAGTACTTC
TRBV12-3/TRBV12-4	NA	13	NA	TRBJ1-5	CASSFNGRQPQHF	TGTGCCAGCAGTTTCAACGGGAGGCAGCCCCAGCATTTT
TRBV6-5	TRBD1	14	NA	TRBJ1-1	CASREDRGNTEAFF	TGTGCCAGCAGGGAGGACAGGGGGAACACTGAAGCTTTCTTT
TRBV4-1	NA	15	NA	TRBJ1-4	CASSQGYEEWEKLFF	TGCGCCAGCAGCCAAGGATATGAGGAGTGGGAAAAACTGTTTTTT
TRBV5-6	TRBD1	16	NA	TRBJ2-1	CASRHLQGSSYNEQFF	TGTGCCAGCAGACACCTACAGGGGTCCTCCTACAATGAGCAGTTCTTC
TRBV4-2	TRBD2	14	NA	TRBJ2-3	CASSQVGREDTQYF	TGTGCCAGCAGCCAAGTCGGGAGGGAAGATACGCAGTATTTT
TRBV7-8	TRBD1	12	NA	TRBJ1-2	CASWDSLYGYTF	TGTGCCAGTTGGGACAGCCTGTATGGCTACACCTTC
TRBV5-4	TRBD1	14	NA	TRBJ2-5	CASSHDRGQETQYF	TGTGCCAGCAGCCATGACAGGGGTCAAGAGACCCAGTACTTC
TRBV6-5	NA	13	NA	TRBJ2-3	CASIIRPTDTQYF	TGTGCCAGCATAATCAGGCCCACAGATACGCAGTATTTT
TRBV7-9	TRBD2	19	NA	TRBJ2-1	CASSSPGLAEWSSYNEQFF	TGTGCCAGCAGCTCGCCGGGACTAGCGGAGTGGAGCTCCTACAATGAGCAGTTCTTC
TRBV7-6	TRBD1	15	NA	TRBJ2-2	CASSLETGVPGELFF	TGTGCCAGCAGCTTAGAGACAGGGGTTCCCGGGGAGCTGTTTTTT
TRBV6-2/TRBV6-3	TRBD2	15	NA	TRBJ2-3	CASSYGGSGGDTQYF	TGTGCCAGCAGTTACGGCGGGAGCGGCGGAGATACGCAGTATTTT
TRBV15	NA	15	NA	TRBJ1-1	CATSIVAGRNTEAFF	TGTGCCACCAGCATAGTAGCGGGACGGAACACTGAAGCTTTCTTT
TRBV10-3	NA	13	NA	TRBJ1-1	CAITAGPNTEAFF	TGTGCCATCACGGCAGGGCCGAACACTGAAGCTTTCTTT
TRBV2	TRBD2	14	NA	TRBJ2-5	CASNGRAGQETQYF	TGTGCCAGCAACGGGAGGGCAGGGCAAGAGACCCAGTACTTC
TRBV6-5	TRBD1	14	NA	TRBJ1-1	CASSPGQGWTEAFF	TGTGCCAGCAGTCCGGGACAGGGATGGACTGAAGCTTTCTTT
TRBV30	NA	14	NA	TRBJ2-7	CAWSVLGFNSEQYF	TGTGCCTGGAGTGTACTAGGTTTTAATTCGGAGCAGTACTTC
TRBV11-2	TRBD1	20	NA	TRBJ2-6	CASSLDRGTGGLTGANVLTF	TGTGCCAGCAGCTTAGATCGCGGGACAGGGGGCTTGACTGGGGCCAACGTCCTGACTTTC
TRBV6-1	NA	15	NA	TRBJ1-1	CASSDPGRPNTEAFF	TGTGCCAGCAGTGACCCCGGCAGGCCCAACACTGAAGCTTTCTTT
TRBV2	TRBD2	15	many	TRBJ2-1	CASQSLGGRAYEQFF	TGTGCCAGCCAGTCCCTCGGCGGGAGGGCCTATGAGCAGTTCTTC
TRBV7-9	NA	11	NA	TRBJ1-1	CASSLLTEAFF	TGTGCCAGCAGCTTATTAACTGAAGCTTTCTTT
TRBV7-8	TRBD2	21	NA	TRBJ2-1	CASSPYLRLAGGTSSYNEQFF	TGTGCCAGCAGCCCATATCTTAGACTAGCGGGAGGGACGAGCTCCTACAATGAGCAGTTCTTC
TRBV12-5	TRBD2	16	NA	TRBJ2-1	CASGLGTSGNYNEQFF	TGTGCTAGTGGTTTGGGGACTAGCGGGAACTACAATGAGCAGTTCTTC
TRBV20-1	TRBD1	11	NA	TRBJ2-7	CSWTGGGEQYF	TGCAGTTGGACAGGGGGCGGCGAGCAGTACTTC
TRBV28	NA	13	NA	TRBJ2-7	CASSLGATNEQYF	TGTGCCAGCAGTTTAGGGGCGACAAACGAGCAGTACTTC
TRBV27	TRBD2	18	NA	TRBJ2-3	CASTPGLAASVPTDTQYF	TGTGCCAGCACCCCGGGACTAGCGGCATCTGTCCCCACAGATACGCAGTATTTT
TRBV6-6	NA	16	few	TRBJ1-2	CASTLRGGGDNYGYTF	TGTGCCAGCACCCTTCGGGGAGGGGGGGATAACTATGGCTACACCTTC
TRBV5-1	TRBD1	15	once	TRBJ1-1	CASSSARDRNTEAFF	TGCGCCAGCAGCTCAGCCCGGGACAGGAACACTGAAGCTTTCTTT
TRBV5-1	TRBD1	12	NA	TRBJ2-7	CASSGGTYEQYF	TGCGCCAGTTCAGGGGGCACGTACGAGCAGTACTTC
TRBV11-2	TRBD2	15	NA	TRBJ2-1	CASSLGGLGDNEQFF	TGTGCCAGCAGCTTAGGGGGACTAGGGGACAATGAGCAGTTCTTC
TRBV3-1/TRBV3-2	NA	13	NA	TRBJ1-1	CASSLTGTTEAFF	TGTGCCAGCAGCCTAACAGGTACCACTGAAGCTTTCTTT
TRBV30	NA	13	NA	TRBJ1-1	CAWSVAGGTEAFF	TGTGCCTGGAGTGTCGCCGGTGGCACTGAAGCTTTCTTT
TRBV7-9	NA	15	NA	TRBJ2-1	CASSLWWQGLNEQFF	TGTGCCAGCAGCTTATGGTGGCAGGGTCTCAATGAGCAGTTCTTC
TRBV3-1/TRBV3-2	NA	15	NA	TRBJ1-3	CASSQDRGLGNTIYF	TGTGCCAGCAGCCAAGATCGGGGACTTGGAAACACCATATATTTT